The 18 T cell receptor beta chains given below trace back to one sample, sequenced in a study of T cells after posttransplantation cyclophosphamide. TCRdb's copy holds only in-frame clones and misses some; the assay was immunoSEQ multiplex PCR. This sample has approximately 22,000 clones, with around 73% found just once. Input material: memory CD4+ T cells sorted from PBMCs. These TCRs come from an older woman in good health, CMV-negative, and a related stem cell transplant donor.

As concerns this clone: Different DNA sequences within this sample yield the same CDR3. The V gene is TRBV9, the J gene TRBJ2-5; D might be TRBD1 (7 bases). The CDR3 has 15 residues. V was shortened by 0 bases and J by 2 bases, with 11 bases between the two germline ends. The germline gives CDR1 SGDLS, CDR2 YYNGEE. CDR3 amino acids: CASSVVQGGQETQYF. DNA for the CDR3: TGTGCCAGCAGCGTAGTGCAGGGGGGACAAGAGACCCAGTACTTC. Complete variable domain (other parts from reference TRBV9 and TRBJ2-5): DSGVTQTPKHLITATGQRVTLRCSPRSGDLSVYWYQQSLDQGLQFLIQYYNGEERAKGNILERFSAQQFPDLHSELNLSSLELGDSALYFCASSVVQGGQETQYFGPGTRLLVL.

The J gene is TRBJ2-7, the V gene TRBV18; 9 nucleotides align to TRBD2. The CDR3 sequence is 13 residues long. J lost 3 bases, V lost 6 bases, and 3 bases had no gene match. CDR1 and CDR2 (germline): KGHSH, LQKENI. The CDR3: CASSPSGNYEQYF. The CDR3 DNA sequence: TGTGCCAGCTCGCCTAGCGGGAACTACGAGCAGTACTTC. The full variable domain, rest sourced from reference TRBV18 and TRBJ2-7, is NAGVMQNPRHLVRRRGQEARLRCSPMKGHSHVYWYRQLPEEGLKFMVYLQKENIIDESGMPKERFSAEFPKEGPSILRIQQVVRGDSAAYFCASSPSGNYEQYFGPGTRLTVT.

This clone was detected only a few times. The chain employs TRBV6-5 and TRBJ2-7, with 7 bases that match TRBD1. The CDR3 has 13 residues. The J segment lost 5 bases and the V segment lost 2 bases, leaving 3 bases of the junction unmatched. Germline V lookup: CDR1 MNHEY, CDR2 SVGAGI. CDR3 bases: TGTGCCAGCAGTTACAGGGGGCTCCACGAGCAGTACTTC. Encoded protein: CASSYRGLHEQYF.

V usage is TRBV11-2 and J usage is TRBJ2-4, with a weak D call TRBD2 (7 bases). The CDR3 is 16 amino acids. Trimming took 5 bases from V and 1 from J, leaving 15 bases between them. Germline CDR1 and CDR2: SGHAT and FQNNGV. The CDR3 DNA reads as TGTGCCAGCAGCAAGGGGGGGTTCGTGGCCAAAAACATTCAGTACTTC. Protein: CASSKGGFVAKNIQYF.

The V and J genes are TRBV4-1 and TRBJ2-3, with 7 bases that match TRBD2. Per the germline V gene, CDR1 is MGHRA and CDR2 is YSYEKL. V dropped 1 base and J dropped 2; count of bases not matched to a gene: 12. The CDR3 loop spans 18 amino acids. The CDR3 protein is CASSQGGGYGDPTDTQYF. In DNA, the CDR3 is TGCGCCAGCAGCCAAGGGGGGGGGTACGGGGACCCCACAGATACGCAGTATTTT.

V is TRBV5-1 and J is TRBJ1-2; D is uncertain. V was cut by 0 bases and J by 4 bases, with 10 bases left in between. This CDR3 has 14 amino acids. Germline assignment: CDR1 SGHRS and CDR2 YFSETQ. The CDR3 region is CASSLDRNSYGYTF. The CDR3 coding sequence is TGCGCCAGCAGCTTGGATCGTAACAGCTATGGCTACACCTTC. Complete variable domain (other parts from reference TRBV5-1 and TRBJ1-2): KAGVTQTPRYLIKTRGQQVTLSCSPISGHRSVSWYQQTPGQGLQFLFEYFSETQRNKGNFPGRFSGRQFSNSRSEMNVSTLELGDSALYLCASSLDRNSYGYTFGSGTRLTVV.

The V and J genes are TRBV18 and TRBJ2-7; no clear D gene. Germline CDR1 and CDR2: KGHSH and LQKENI. The CDR3 sequence is 13 residues long. V was cut by 3 bases and J by 4 bases, with 10 bases left in between. The CDR3 sequence is CASSPTLRYEQYF. DNA of the CDR3: TGTGCCAGCTCACCTACTTTACGGTACGAGCAGTACTTC.

The gene calls are TRBV4-3 and TRBJ1-2, with 7 bases that match TRBD1. Losses at the gene ends were 4 bases for V and 8 bases for J; bases not matched to a gene: 7. The germline V gene has CDR1 LGHNA and CDR2 YSLEER. The length of the CDR3 is 13 residues. The CDR3 sequence: CASSRGQTGGYTF. The CDR3 DNA reads TGCGCCAGCAGCCGGGGACAGACCGGCGGCTACACCTTC.

This chain uses TRBV6-4 with TRBJ1-2; no definite D call. The CDR3 consists of 15 residues. V was clipped by 5 bases and J by 4 bases, with 17 bases between them. Germline assignment: CDR1 MRHNA and CDR2 SNTAGT. The CDR3 DNA reads as TGTGCCAGCAGTTTTGACGCGGGGAAGACCTATGGCTACACCTTC. It translates to CASSFDAGKTYGYTF.

The CDR3 spells CASSPSVGDYEQYF. For the CDR3, the DNA is TGTGCCAGCAGCCCCTCCGTCGGGGACTACGAGCAGTACTTC. This chain uses TRBV9 with TRBJ2-7, with D possibly being TRBD2 (5 bases). The CDR3 is 14 residues long. Germline V gene lookup returns CDR1 SGDLS and CDR2 YYNGEE. V lost 4 bases and J lost 3, with 14 bases in between.

Concerning this clone: One junction end disagrees with the germline gene, perhaps due to a read error. The chain employs TRBV28 and TRBJ2-5; 8 nucleotides line up with TRBD2. The CDR3 spans 12 residues. CDR1 is MDHEN, CDR2 SYDVKM, per germline. Here the CDR3 reads CASGGLDRSRDF. In DNA form, the CDR3 reads TGTGCCAGCGGGGGACTAGACCGTTCTCGGGACTTC.

V gene TRBV21-1 combines with J gene TRBJ2-3; whether TRBD2, the table's D call, matches the DNA was not checked. TRBV21-1 is listed as a pseudogene. The CDR3 runs to 17 residues. CDR3 sequence reads: CASSGCLAGGGTDTQYF. The CDR3 bases are TGTGCCAGCAGCGGATGTCTAGCGGGAGGGGGCACAGATACGCAGTATTTT.

This chain connects TRBV19 to TRBJ2-2; D is ambiguous. CDR1 and CDR2 (germline): LNHDA, SQIVND (reference sequence). Trimming shortened V by 5 bases and J by 0 bases, and 7 bases separated the two germline ends. This CDR3 has 14 amino acids. CDR3: CASSYRSNTGELFF. CDR3 nucleotide sequence: TGTGCCAGTAGTTACCGGTCGAACACCGGGGAGCTGTTTTTT.

This clone came up a few times. The rearrangement links TRBV19 to TRBJ1-1; a weak D match, TRBD1 (6 bases). CDR1 is LNHDA, CDR2 SQIVND, per germline (reference sequence). There are 13 residues in the CDR3. V gave up 6 bases and J gave up 3 bases, with 11 bases separating them. The DNA of the CDR3 is TGTGCCAGTAGCATTAACAGGGACACTGAAGCTTTCTTT. Its protein product is CASSINRDTEAFF. Filled out from reference TRBV19 and TRBJ1-1, the complete variable domain reads DGGITQSPKYLFRKEGQNVTLSCEQNLNHDAMYWYRQDPGQGLRLIYYSQIVNDFQKGDIAEGYSVSREKKESFPLTVTSAQKNPTAFYLCASSINRDTEAFFGQGTRLTVV.

V is TRBV5-4 and J is TRBJ1-1, with D perhaps TRBD1 (5 bases). CDR3 size: 14 residues. Germline lookup yields CDR1 SGHNT and CDR2 YYREEE (reference sequence). Trimming took 0 bases from V and 4 from J, leaving 10 bases between them. DNA of the CDR3: TGTGCCAGCAGCTTGGATCAGGGAACCACTGAAGCTTTCTTT. The encoded protein is CASSLDQGTTEAFF. Together with reference TRBV5-4 and TRBJ1-1, the CDR3 gives the full variable domain: ETGVTQSPTHLIKTRGQQVTLRCSSQSGHNTVSWYQQALGQGPQFIFQYYREEENGRGNFPPRFSGLQFPNYSSELNVNALELDDSALYLCASSLDQGTTEAFFGQGTRLTVV.

This rearrangement joins TRBV18 to TRBJ2-7; D is perhaps TRBD1 (6 bases). Germline V gene sequence: CDR1 KGHSH, CDR2 LQKENI. Trimming shortened V by 6 bases and J by 3 bases, and 15 bases separated the two germline ends. There are 14 residues in the CDR3. The CDR3 DNA reads TGTGCCAGCTCCCTCCCCGGGACAAACTACGAGCAGTACTTC. This sequence encodes CASSLPGTNYEQYF.

The rearrangement uses TRBV7-9 and TRBJ2-4, with D perhaps matching TRBD2 (6 bases). Germline V gene data show CDR1 as SEHNR and CDR2 as FQNEAQ (reference sequence). The CDR3 runs to 14 residues. Trimming removed 3 bases from V and 3 bases from J, with 9 bases in between. CDR3 nucleotides: TGTGCCAGCAGCTTTCGCGGGGACAAAAACATTCAGTACTTC. Its protein is CASSFRGDKNIQYF.

This chain links TRBV2 with TRBJ1-5, with D possibly being TRBD1 (6 bases). The CDR3 is 16 amino acids. V lost 7 bases and J 0 bases, leaving 16 bases between the germline ends. Germline assignment: CDR1 SNHLY and CDR2 FYNNEI. CDR3 nucleotide sequence: TGTGCCAGCACCCCAGGACAGTTCAATAGCAATCAGCCCCAGCATTTT. As protein: CASTPGQFNSNQPQHF.